Listed below are T cell receptor beta chains from one sample, sequenced in a study of identical twins. One entry per CDR3 protein results from TCRdb running MiXCR on the 5' RACE reads. The table shows hundreds of thousands of distinct CDR3 sequences, with 7.5% occurring only once. The data were also submitted as part of a second study, on yellow fever vaccine responses in identical twins.

Input material: memory (CD45RO+) T cells sorted from blood. These receptors all come from a woman under 30 in good health. Each CDR3 is given with its conserved first and last residue. Each record gives: clone size, D gene, V gene, J gene, CDR3 protein, CDR3 DNA. D genes are given only for firm matches. Size tells how often a clone was seen (once, few, many) or the class of an expanded clone, and some rows leave it out.

size: NA
D: TRBD1
V: TRBV6-1
J: TRBJ2-7
CDR3: CASNRGTGGGEQYF
DNA: TGTGCCAGCAATCGAGGGACAGGGGGCGGCGAGCAGTACTTC

size: NA
D: NA
V: TRBV24-1
J: TRBJ2-2
CDR3: CATSDVAGAGELFF
DNA: TGTGCCACCAGTGATGTGGCAGGTGCCGGGGAGCTGTTTTTT

size: many
D: NA
V: TRBV7-9
J: TRBJ2-7
CDR3: CASSLGTGTEQYF
DNA: TGTGCCAGCAGCTTAGGTACGGGGACCGAGCAGTACTTC

size: many
D: NA
V: TRBV2
J: TRBJ1-1
CDR3: CASLLWQNTEAFF
DNA: TGTGCCAGCCTTCTGTGGCAGAACACTGAAGCTTTCTTT

size: few
D: NA
V: TRBV30
J: TRBJ2-1
CDR3: CAWSVLFGPAVF
DNA: TGTGCCTGGAGTGTACTCTTCGGCCCGGCGGTCTTC

size: many
D: NA
V: TRBV5-6
J: TRBJ1-1
CDR3: CASSLDGGGNTEAFF
DNA: TGTGCCAGCAGCTTGGATGGGGGGGGAAACACTGAAGCTTTCTTT

size: many
D: TRBD2
V: TRBV28
J: TRBJ2-1
CDR3: CASTTGSGRNEQFF
DNA: TGTGCCAGCACTACCGGGAGCGGGAGAAATGAGCAGTTCTTC

size: many
D: NA
V: TRBV4-2
J: TRBJ1-2
CDR3: CASSQDPRDRGYTF
DNA: TGTGCCAGCAGCCAAGACCCCCGGGACCGAGGCTACACCTTC

size: NA
D: TRBD2
V: TRBV5-1
J: TRBJ2-3
CDR3: CASSLRRLAGPSTDTQYF
DNA: TGCGCCAGCAGCTTGCGAAGACTAGCGGGACCTAGCACAGATACGCAGTATTTT

size: few
D: NA
V: TRBV24-1
J: TRBJ1-1
CDR3: CATSSGLNTEAFF
DNA: TGTGCCACCAGTTCCGGGCTGAACACTGAAGCTTTCTTT

size: NA
D: TRBD1
V: TRBV6-5
J: TRBJ2-1
CDR3: CASRLRTGGFSEQFF
DNA: TGTGCCAGCAGGTTACGGACAGGGGGCTTCAGTGAGCAGTTCTTC

size: NA
D: TRBD1
V: TRBV6-1
J: TRBJ2-7
CDR3: CASSPSLTGIAYEQYF
DNA: TGTGCCAGCAGTCCCTCATTGACAGGGATCGCGTACGAGCAGTACTTC

size: NA
D: NA
V: TRBV6-1
J: TRBJ1-4
CDR3: CASRRVISTNEKLFF
DNA: TGTGCCAGCAGAAGGGTCATCTCAACTAATGAAAAACTGTTTTTT

size: NA
D: NA
V: TRBV7-2
J: TRBJ2-7
CDR3: CASTFRGGGYEQYF
DNA: TGTGCCAGCACCTTCCGGGGCGGCGGCTACGAGCAGTACTTC

size: NA
D: NA
V: TRBV12-3/TRBV12-4
J: TRBJ1-1
CDR3: CASSPGTSEAFF
DNA: TGTGCCAGCAGTCCCGGGACCTCTGAAGCTTTCTTT

size: many
D: NA
V: TRBV20-1
J: TRBJ2-3
CDR3: CSTIRDGTDTQYF
DNA: TGCAGTACCATCCGGGACGGCACAGATACGCAGTATTTT

size: NA
D: NA
V: TRBV28
J: TRBJ1-5
CDR3: CASSFLKGQSNQPQHF
DNA: TGTGCCAGCAGTTTTCTTAAGGGGCAGAGCAATCAGCCCCAGCATTTC

size: few
D: TRBD1
V: TRBV7-2
J: TRBJ1-3
CDR3: CASSYGQGSGNTIYF
DNA: TGTGCCAGCAGCTACGGACAGGGCTCAGGAAACACCATATATTTT

size: many
D: NA
V: TRBV24-1
J: TRBJ1-5
CDR3: CATSGHSNQPQHF
DNA: TGTGCCACCAGTGGGCATAGCAATCAGCCCCAGCATTTT

size: NA
D: TRBD1
V: TRBV5-1
J: TRBJ1-4
CDR3: CASSAAGGLATNEKLFF
DNA: TGCGCCAGCAGCGCAGCAGGGGGGCTGGCCACTAATGAAAAACTGTTTTTT

size: NA
D: NA
V: TRBV6-5
J: TRBJ1-1
CDR3: CASSYQEGTEAFF
DNA: TGTGCCAGCAGTTACCAGGAGGGCACTGAAGCTTTCTTT

size: NA
D: NA
V: TRBV7-9
J: TRBJ2-1
CDR3: CASSFLGPGYNEQFF
DNA: TGTGCCAGCAGCTTCCTCGGACCGGGTTACAATGAGCAGTTCTTC

size: few
D: TRBD2
V: TRBV29-1
J: TRBJ2-7
CDR3: CSAGGAYEQYF
DNA: TGCAGCGCGGGGGGGGCCTACGAGCAGTACTTC

size: NA
D: NA
V: TRBV5-5
J: TRBJ1-1
CDR3: CASSNPTVGTEAFF
DNA: TGTGCCAGCAGCAACCCAACAGTGGGCACTGAAGCTTTCTTT

size: many
D: TRBD1
V: TRBV25-1
J: TRBJ1-5
CDR3: CASSTGTGPGSNQPQHF
DNA: TGTGCCAGCAGCACCGGGACAGGCCCCGGTAGCAATCAGCCCCAGCATTTT

size: many
D: NA
V: TRBV5-1
J: TRBJ1-1
CDR3: CASSLRGFQMNTEAFF
DNA: TGCGCCAGCAGCTTACGCGGATTTCAAATGAACACTGAAGCTTTCTTT

size: NA
D: TRBD2
V: TRBV18
J: TRBJ2-5
CDR3: CASSTSGGAKETQYF
DNA: TGTGCCAGCTCAACTAGCGGGGGGGCCAAAGAGACCCAGTACTTC

size: many
D: TRBD2
V: TRBV5-1
J: TRBJ2-7
CDR3: CASSLDLAGRSPYYEQYF
DNA: TGCGCCAGCAGCTTGGACCTAGCGGGGCGGAGTCCTTACTACGAGCAGTACTTC